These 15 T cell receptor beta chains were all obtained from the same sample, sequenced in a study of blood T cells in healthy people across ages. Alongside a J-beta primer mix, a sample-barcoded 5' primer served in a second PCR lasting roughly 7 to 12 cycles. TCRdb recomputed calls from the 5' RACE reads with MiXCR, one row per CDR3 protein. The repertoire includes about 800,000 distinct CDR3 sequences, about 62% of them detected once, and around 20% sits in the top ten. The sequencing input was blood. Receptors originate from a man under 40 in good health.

The CDR3 region is CASSLEGWKPSAPYEQYF. In DNA form, the CDR3 reads TGTGCCAGCAGTTTGGAAGGGTGGAAACCTTCGGCCCCCTACGAGCAGTACTTC. The chain has TRBV12-3 or TRBV12-4 and TRBJ2-7; no clear D gene. V was clipped by 3 bases and J by 2 bases, with 23 bases between them. The CDR3 is made up of 18 amino acids.

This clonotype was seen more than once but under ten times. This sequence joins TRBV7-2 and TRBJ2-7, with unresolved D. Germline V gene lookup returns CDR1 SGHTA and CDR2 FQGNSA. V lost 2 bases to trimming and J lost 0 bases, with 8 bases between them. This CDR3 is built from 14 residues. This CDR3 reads CASSLNRHSYEQYF. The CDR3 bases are TGTGCCAGCAGCTTAAACCGACACTCCTACGAGCAGTACTTC.

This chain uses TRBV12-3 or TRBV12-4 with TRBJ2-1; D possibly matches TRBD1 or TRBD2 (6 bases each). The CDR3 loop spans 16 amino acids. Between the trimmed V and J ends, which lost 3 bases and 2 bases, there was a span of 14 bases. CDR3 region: CASSLLGGQTYNEQFF. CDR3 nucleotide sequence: TGTGCCAGCAGTTTGTTGGGGGGCCAGACCTACAATGAGCAGTTCTTC.

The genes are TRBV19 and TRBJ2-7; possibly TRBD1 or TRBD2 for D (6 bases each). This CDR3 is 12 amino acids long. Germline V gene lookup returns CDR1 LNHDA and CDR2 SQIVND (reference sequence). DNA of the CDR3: TGTGCGACCCACGGGGGCCTCGACGAGCAGTACTTC. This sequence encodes CATHGGLDEQYF.

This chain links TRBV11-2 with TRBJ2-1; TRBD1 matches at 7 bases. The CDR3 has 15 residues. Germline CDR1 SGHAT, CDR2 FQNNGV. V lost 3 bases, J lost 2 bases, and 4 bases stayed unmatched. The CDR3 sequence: CASSFRDSPYNEQFF. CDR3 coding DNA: TGTGCCAGCAGCTTCCGGGACAGCCCCTACAATGAGCAGTTCTTC.

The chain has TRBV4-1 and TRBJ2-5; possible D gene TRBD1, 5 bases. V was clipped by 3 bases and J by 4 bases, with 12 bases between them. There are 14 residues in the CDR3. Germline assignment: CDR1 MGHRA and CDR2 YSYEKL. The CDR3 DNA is TGCGCCAGCAGCCAGGGGCCAACCCCAGAGACCCAGTACTTC. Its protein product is CASSQGPTPETQYF.

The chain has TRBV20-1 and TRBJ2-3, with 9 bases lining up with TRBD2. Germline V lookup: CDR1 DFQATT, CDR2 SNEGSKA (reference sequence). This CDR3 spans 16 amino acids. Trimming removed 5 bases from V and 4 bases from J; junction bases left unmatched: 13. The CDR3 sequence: CSASQPVAGVADTQYF. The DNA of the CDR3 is TGCAGTGCTTCTCAACCGGTAGCGGGAGTTGCAGATACGCAGTATTTT.

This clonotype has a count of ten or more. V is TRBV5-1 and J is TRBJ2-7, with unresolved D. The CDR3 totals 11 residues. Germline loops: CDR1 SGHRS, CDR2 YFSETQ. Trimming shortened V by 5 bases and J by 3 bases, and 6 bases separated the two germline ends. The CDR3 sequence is CASRDFYEQYF. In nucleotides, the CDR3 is TGCGCCAGCAGGGATTTCTACGAGCAGTACTTC.

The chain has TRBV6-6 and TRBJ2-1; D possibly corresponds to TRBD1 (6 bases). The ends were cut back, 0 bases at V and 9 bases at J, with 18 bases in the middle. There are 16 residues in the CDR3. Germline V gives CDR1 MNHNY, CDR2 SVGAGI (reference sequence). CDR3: CASSYSSGRGFGEQFF. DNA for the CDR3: TGTGCCAGCAGTTACTCGAGTGGTAGGGGGTTCGGTGAGCAGTTCTTC.

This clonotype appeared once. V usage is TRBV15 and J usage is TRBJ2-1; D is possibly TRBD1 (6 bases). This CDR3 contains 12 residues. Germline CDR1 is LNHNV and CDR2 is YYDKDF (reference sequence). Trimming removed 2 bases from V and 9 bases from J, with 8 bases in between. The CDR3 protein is CATSRHRVEQFF. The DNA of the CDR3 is TGTGCCACCAGCAGACACAGGGTTGAGCAGTTCTTC.

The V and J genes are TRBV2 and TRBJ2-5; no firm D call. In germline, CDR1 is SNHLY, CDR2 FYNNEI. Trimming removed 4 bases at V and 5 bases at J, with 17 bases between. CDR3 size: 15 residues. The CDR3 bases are TGTGCCAGCAGTGTCGACTCCTGGGTCGCCGAGACCCAGTACTTC. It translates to CASSVDSWVAETQYF.

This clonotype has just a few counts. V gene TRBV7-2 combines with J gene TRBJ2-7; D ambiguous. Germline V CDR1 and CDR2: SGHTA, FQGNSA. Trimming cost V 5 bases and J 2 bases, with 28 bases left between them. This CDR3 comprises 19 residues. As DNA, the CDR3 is TGTGCCAGCAGCGCCACTTTGCGGCGCCAGCCTACATCTCCCTACGAGCAGTACTTC. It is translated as CASSATLRRQPTSPYEQYF.

CDR3 in amino acids: CASSFQGEGWNGYTF. CDR3 DNA sequence: TGTGCCAGCAGTTTCCAGGGGGAGGGATGGAATGGCTACACCTTC. V is TRBV27 and J is TRBJ1-2; TRBD1 matches at 7 bases. The V gene end was trimmed by 3 bases and the J gene end by 6 bases; junction bases not matched to a gene: 10. Per the germline V gene, CDR1 is MNHEY and CDR2 is SMNVEV (reference sequence). The CDR3 runs to 15 residues.

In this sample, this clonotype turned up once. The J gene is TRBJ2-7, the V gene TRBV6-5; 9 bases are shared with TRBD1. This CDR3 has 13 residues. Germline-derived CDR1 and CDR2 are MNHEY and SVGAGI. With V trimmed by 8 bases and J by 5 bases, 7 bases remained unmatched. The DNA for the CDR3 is TGTGCCAGCGGGGGGGGACAGGGCCACGAGCAGTACTTC. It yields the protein CASGGGQGHEQYF.

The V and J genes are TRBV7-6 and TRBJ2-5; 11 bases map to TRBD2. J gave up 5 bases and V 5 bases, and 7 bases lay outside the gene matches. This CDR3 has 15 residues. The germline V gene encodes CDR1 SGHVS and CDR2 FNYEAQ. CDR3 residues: CASSTSGRRLETQYF. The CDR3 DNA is TGTGCCAGCAGCACTAGCGGGAGACGGTTGGAGACCCAGTACTTC.